This T cell receptor beta chain was sequenced during a study of tumor-infiltrating lymphocytes in primary liver carcinoma. Regarding the study as a whole: Tumor-adjacent and tumor-blood pairs shared a smaller degree of overlap than tumor region pairs.

This clonotype has a single count. Its antigen is unidentified. Synthesis of TCR beta cDNA was carried out from about 0.55 ug total RNA with a constant-region primer. Modified slightly, ARM-PCR produced TCR beta libraries over three nested multiplex PCR rounds. The first two PCR rounds used TRBV1-TRBV30 primers with a Cbeta primer, about 9 cycles each. TCRdb re-derived calls from the multiplex PCR reads in MiXCR, one entry per CDR3 protein. The sample lists 40,000 to 55,000 distinct CDR3 sequences, approximately 70% occurring once. Starting material for RNA and DNA co-extraction consisted of roughly 17-31 mg of unsorted bulk tissue. The CDR3 is made up of 13 amino acids. The V gene lost 10 bases and the J gene lost 7 bases, with 19 bases spanning the gap. The germline gives CDR1 MNHNY, CDR2 SVGAGI (reference sequence).

The chain couples TRBV6-6 to TRBJ2-5; weak D call: TRBD2 (6 bases). Sequencing input: liver tumor tissue from sampling region 5. This sample's subset: tumor region T5, tumor centre. The receptor's source is a man aged 35-49 years with primary liver carcinoma and hepatitis B virus infection. The CDR3 loop reads CATSVTSRGTQYF. In nucleotides, the CDR3 is TGTGCCACCAGCGTGACTAGTCGAGGGACCCAGTACTTC.